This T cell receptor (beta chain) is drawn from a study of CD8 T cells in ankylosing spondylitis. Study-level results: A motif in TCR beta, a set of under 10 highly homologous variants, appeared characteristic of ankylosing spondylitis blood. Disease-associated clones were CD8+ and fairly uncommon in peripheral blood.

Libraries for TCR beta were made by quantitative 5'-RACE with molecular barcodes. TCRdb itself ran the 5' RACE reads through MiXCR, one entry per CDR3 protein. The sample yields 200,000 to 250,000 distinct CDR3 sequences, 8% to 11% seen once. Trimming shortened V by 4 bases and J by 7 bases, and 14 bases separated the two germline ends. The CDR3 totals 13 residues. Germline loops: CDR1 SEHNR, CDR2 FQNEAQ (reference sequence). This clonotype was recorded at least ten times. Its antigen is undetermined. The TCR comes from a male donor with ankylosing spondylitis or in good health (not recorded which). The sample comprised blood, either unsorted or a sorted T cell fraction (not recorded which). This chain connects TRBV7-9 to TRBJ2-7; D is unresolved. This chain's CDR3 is CASSSGPLEEQYF. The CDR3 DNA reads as TGTGCCAGCAGCTCTGGACCACTTGAGGAGCAGTACTTC.